The clone carrying this TCR beta chain showed up many times. Per the germline V gene, CDR1 is SGHAT and CDR2 is FQNNGV. The CDR3 is made up of 16 amino acids. V gave up 0 bases and J gave up 5 bases, with 16 bases separating them. The sample belongs to a study of patients with pleural tuberculosis. TCRdb called the reads again in MiXCR, with one record for every CDR3 protein. The sample consists of approximately 50,000 distinct CDR3 sequences, less than 8% of them appearing once. The receptor was derived from a human donor with pleural tuberculosis. This chain joins TRBV11-2 and TRBJ1-2, with unresolved D. CDR3 sequence: CASSLERVGRSYGYTF. DNA for the CDR3: TGTGCCAGCAGCTTAGAACGAGTTGGCAGGTCGTATGGCTACACCTTC.